This is a list of T cell receptor beta chains from one sample in a study of technical replicates of blood from a few donors. Measured with immunoSEQ multiplex PCR; TCRdb has only the in-frame clones, and not every one. The table lists about 73,000 clones, 90% of them singletons. Sequencing input: PBMCs. These receptor sequences come from a human donor in good health. Some clones in this sample may be carry-over from other donors' samples. Each CDR3 is given with its conserved first and last residue. Fields, in order: CDR3 DNA, CDR3 protein, J gene, V gene, clone size, D gene. D genes are given only for firm matches. Size values are once, few and many counts, or a class for expanded clones, and some rows have none.

CDR3nt: TGTGCCAGCAGTTATGCAAGTCCGGGGACCCAGTACTTC; CDR3aa: CASSYASPGTQYF; j_gene: TRBJ2-5; v_gene: TRBV6-6; abundance: NA; d_gene: NA
CDR3nt: TGTGCCACCCGACGGCGGGGAGGGAGCACAGATACGCAGTATTTT; CDR3aa: CATRRRGGSTDTQYF; j_gene: TRBJ2-3; v_gene: TRBV27; abundance: NA; d_gene: TRBD2
CDR3nt: TGTGCCAGCAGCCGGGGACACGGCGGCGGGGGCTACACCTTC; CDR3aa: CASSRGHGGGGYTF; j_gene: TRBJ1-2; v_gene: TRBV7-2; abundance: NA; d_gene: NA
CDR3nt: TGTGCCAGCAGCTTTTTAGCGGGGGTCCCTGGGGAGCTGTTTTTT; CDR3aa: CASSFLAGVPGELFF; j_gene: TRBJ2-2; v_gene: TRBV7-9; abundance: once; d_gene: TRBD2
CDR3nt: TGCGCCAGCAGCTTGGGGACAGTCACTGAAGCTTTCTTT; CDR3aa: CASSLGTVTEAFF; j_gene: TRBJ1-1; v_gene: TRBV5-1; abundance: NA; d_gene: NA
CDR3nt: TGTGCCACCAGCAGAGCTCGAGTGAACGCTGAAAAACTGTTTTTT; CDR3aa: CATSRARVNAEKLFF; j_gene: TRBJ1-4; v_gene: TRBV15; abundance: NA; d_gene: NA
CDR3nt: TGTGCCAGCAGTTCGACAGGTTCACCCCTCCACTTT; CDR3aa: CASSSTGSPLHF; j_gene: TRBJ1-6; v_gene: TRBV27; abundance: NA; d_gene: NA
CDR3nt: TGTGTGACACATCAAAGCTCCTACGAGCAGTACTTC; CDR3aa: CVTHQSSYEQYF; j_gene: TRBJ2-7; v_gene: TRBV28; abundance: NA; d_gene: NA
CDR3nt: TGTGCCAGCAGTTACTTGGGACTGGGTGGCACAGATACGCAGTATTTT; CDR3aa: CASSYLGLGGTDTQYF; j_gene: TRBJ2-3; v_gene: TRBV6-6; abundance: NA; d_gene: NA
CDR3nt: TGCGCCAGCAGCCAAGTGGGAGGGGTGGGTCGGGAGACCCAGTACTTC; CDR3aa: CASSQVGGVGRETQYF; j_gene: TRBJ2-5; v_gene: TRBV4-3; abundance: NA; d_gene: TRBD2
CDR3nt: TGCGCCAGCAGCCTAGGACTAGCGGGAGCAAATGAGCAGTTCTTC; CDR3aa: CASSLGLAGANEQFF; j_gene: TRBJ2-1; v_gene: TRBV5-1; abundance: NA; d_gene: TRBD2
CDR3nt: TGTGCCAGCAGCTCAGGGACTAATGAAAAACTGTTTTTT; CDR3aa: CASSSGTNEKLFF; j_gene: TRBJ1-4; v_gene: TRBV5-6; abundance: NA; d_gene: NA
CDR3nt: TGTGCCAGCAGTCAACTAGCGGGGGAGCAGTTCTTC; CDR3aa: CASSQLAGEQFF; j_gene: TRBJ2-1; v_gene: TRBV28; abundance: NA; d_gene: TRBD2
CDR3nt: TGCGCCAGCAGCTTTGGCAGGGGGCGAGACTACACCTTC; CDR3aa: CASSFGRGRDYTF; j_gene: TRBJ1-2; v_gene: TRBV5-1; abundance: NA; d_gene: TRBD1
CDR3nt: TGTGCCAGCAGATACCCTGACCCGGAGCCCGTCCAGTACTTC; CDR3aa: CASRYPDPEPVQYF; j_gene: TRBJ2-5; v_gene: TRBV11-3; abundance: NA; d_gene: NA
CDR3nt: TGTGCCTGGAGTGTAGGGGGTTATGGCTACACCTTC; CDR3aa: CAWSVGGYGYTF; j_gene: TRBJ1-2; v_gene: TRBV30; abundance: once; d_gene: NA
CDR3nt: TGTGCCAGCAGCTTAGTCGGGGTTATTAGCACAGATACGCAGTATTTT; CDR3aa: CASSLVGVISTDTQYF; j_gene: TRBJ2-3; v_gene: TRBV11-2; abundance: once; d_gene: NA
CDR3nt: TGTGCTAGTGGTGGACCCGCAGGGGTGGAGACCCAGTACTTC; CDR3aa: CASGGPAGVETQYF; j_gene: TRBJ2-5; v_gene: TRBV12-5; abundance: once; d_gene: NA
CDR3nt: TGTGCCAGCAGCCCCCGAGGACAGGGGTGGACTGAAGCTTTCTTT; CDR3aa: CASSPRGQGWTEAFF; j_gene: TRBJ1-1; v_gene: TRBV7-9; abundance: NA; d_gene: TRBD1
CDR3nt: TGTGCCAGCAGCCTGTCCGGGACAGGGAGCTCTGGAAACACCATATATTTT; CDR3aa: CASSLSGTGSSGNTIYF; j_gene: TRBJ1-3; v_gene: TRBV7-2; abundance: NA; d_gene: TRBD1
CDR3nt: TGTGCCAGCAGCCCGGGACTAGCGGGGGGCCTCACAGATACGCAGTATTTT; CDR3aa: CASSPGLAGGLTDTQYF; j_gene: TRBJ2-3; v_gene: TRBV7-3; abundance: NA; d_gene: TRBD2
CDR3nt: TGTGCCAGCAGCTCGGGAGGGCGGGAAGAGACCCAGTACTTC; CDR3aa: CASSSGGREETQYF; j_gene: TRBJ2-5; v_gene: TRBV11-3; abundance: NA; d_gene: TRBD2
CDR3nt: TGTGCCAGCAGTATGGACGGGACAGGCAATGAGCAGTTCTTC; CDR3aa: CASSMDGTGNEQFF; j_gene: TRBJ2-1; v_gene: TRBV11-3; abundance: NA; d_gene: TRBD1
CDR3nt: TGTGCCAGCAGCTCCAGGGTGCCCGGGGAGCTGTTTTTT; CDR3aa: CASSSRVPGELFF; j_gene: TRBJ2-2; v_gene: TRBV7-3; abundance: NA; d_gene: NA
CDR3nt: TGTGCCAGCAGTGGGCTAGCCTTTGAGCAGTTCTTC; CDR3aa: CASSGLAFEQFF; j_gene: TRBJ2-1; v_gene: TRBV2; abundance: NA; d_gene: NA
CDR3nt: TGTGCCAGCAGTTTCCAAGGGGGCAGCTCTCAAAAAAACATTCAGTACTTC; CDR3aa: CASSFQGGSSQKNIQYF; j_gene: TRBJ2-4; v_gene: TRBV28; abundance: once; d_gene: TRBD1
CDR3nt: TGTGCCAGCATGGGGGGAGGTGCGGGAGTTGCAGATACGCAGTATTTT; CDR3aa: CASMGGGAGVADTQYF; j_gene: TRBJ2-3; v_gene: TRBV21-1; abundance: NA; d_gene: NA
CDR3nt: TGTGCCAGCACCCCTGGGCTAGCGGGAGGGGGGGAGCAGTACTTC; CDR3aa: CASTPGLAGGGEQYF; j_gene: TRBJ2-7; v_gene: TRBV7-2; abundance: NA; d_gene: TRBD2